These 16 T cell receptor beta chains were sequenced from one sample in a study of blood T cells in healthy people across ages. Combining a sample-barcoded 5' primer with a J-beta primer mix, a second PCR ran for roughly 7 to 11 cycles. MiXCR, run by TCRdb on the 5' RACE reads, gives a single entry per CDR3 protein. The data contain roughly 500,000 distinct CDR3 sequences, approximately 25% of them seen just once; the ten biggest clones take up approximately 17%. The sequencing input was blood. Receptors were obtained from a woman aged 70 to 79 in good health.

This clonotype was seen only a few times. This rearrangement joins TRBV4-2 to TRBJ2-3; D ambiguous. The CDR3 totals 14 residues. Germline V gene data show CDR1 as LGHNA and CDR2 as YNFKEQ. Trimming removed 1 base at V and 4 bases at J, with 9 bases between. The CDR3 DNA sequence: TGTGCCAGCAGCCAAGTCGTCAGATCAGATACGCAGTATTTT. Translating it yields CASSQVVRSDTQYF.

The chain employs TRBV2 and TRBJ2-2, with TRBD2 matching over 14 bases. The V gene's germline CDR1 is SNHLY and CDR2 FYNNEI. V shed 6 bases, J shed 6 bases, and the junction held 3 bases outside the gene matches. This CDR3 has 15 residues. The CDR3 nucleotides are TGTGCCAGCAGGGGGACTAGCGGGAGCCCCGGGGAGCTGTTTTTT. Protein sequence: CASRGTSGSPGELFF.

J is TRBJ2-4 and V is TRBV7-2; 10 positions agree with TRBD1. In germline, CDR1 is SGHTA, CDR2 FQGNSA. V lost 5 bases and J lost 7; bases outside the gene matches: 11. The CDR3 contains 16 residues. The DNA for the CDR3 is TGTGCCAGCAGCCATCGGGACAGGGGATCGTTGAACATTCAGTACTTC. Translating it yields CASSHRDRGSLNIQYF.

This clonotype has only a few counts. This rearrangement joins TRBV7-2 to TRBJ1-2; D is unresolved. This CDR3 has 16 residues. The germline CDR1 and CDR2 sequences are SGHTA and FQGNSA. The V gene lost 1 base and the J gene lost 2 bases, with 14 bases spanning the gap. The CDR3 region is CASSLGGVGWNYGYTF. The CDR3 coding sequence is TGTGCCAGCAGCTTAGGTGGTGTGGGGTGGAACTATGGCTACACCTTC. The variable domain in full, completed from reference TRBV7-2 and TRBJ1-2, reads GAGVSQSPSNKVTEKGKDVELRCDPISGHTALYWYRQSLGQGLEFLIYFQGNSAPDKSGLPSDRFSAERTGGSVSTLTIQRTQQEDSAVYLCASSLGGVGWNYGYTFGSGTRLTVV.

This clonotype has just a few counts. This chain links TRBV7-2 with TRBJ2-5; TRBD2 agrees at 15 bases. In germline, CDR1 is SGHTA, CDR2 FQGNSA. The V and J ends lost 5 bases and 0 bases, in that order; junction bases with no gene match: 10. This CDR3 spans 19 amino acids. CDR3 amino acids: CASSPTRTSGGGYQETQYF. The CDR3 DNA follows: TGTGCCAGCAGCCCGACTCGGACTAGCGGGGGGGGATACCAAGAGACCCAGTACTTC.

V gene TRBV10-3 combines with J gene TRBJ2-5; TRBD2 matches at 9 bases. With the DNA end fitting TRBJ2-1 better, the J assignment may be wrong. CDR1 ENHRY and CDR2 SYGVKD come from the germline V gene. This CDR3 region has 15 residues. CDR3 sequence: CAITPSGVSGDEQFF. CDR3 coding DNA: TGTGCCATCACCCCTAGCGGGGTCAGCGGGGATGAGCAGTTCTTC.

The chain uses TRBV7-2 and TRBJ2-2, with TRBD1 identical over 7 bases. Per germline, CDR1 SGHTA and CDR2 FQGNSA. The trim removed 5 bases at V and 3 bases at J, leaving 6 bases unmatched. The CDR3 totals 15 residues. DNA of the CDR3: TGTGCCAGCAGCCCACAGACAGGGTACACCGGGGAGCTGTTTTTT. It yields the protein CASSPQTGYTGELFF.

This clonotype was picked up many times. The chain links TRBV20-1 to TRBJ2-7, with a weak D call TRBD1 (7 bases). This CDR3 contains 14 residues. Germline V gene data show CDR1 as DFQATT and CDR2 as SNEGSKA (reference sequence). V lost 1 base and J lost 4, with 14 bases in between. The CDR3 DNA follows: TGCAGTGCTAGAGGGGGGGCAGGGGGTTACGAGCAGTACTTC. Translated: CSARGGAGGYEQYF.

This clonotype showed up just a few times. The V gene is TRBV6-6, the J gene TRBJ2-2; no clear D gene. V gave up 3 bases and J gave up 3 bases, with 5 bases separating them. CDR1 MNHNY and CDR2 SVGAGI come from the germline V gene (reference sequence). There are 13 residues in the CDR3. CDR3 in amino acids: CASSYGDTGELFF. CDR3 nucleotides: TGTGCCAGCAGTTATGGGGACACCGGGGAGCTGTTTTTT.

The chain has TRBV10-3 and TRBJ2-3; D is possibly TRBD1 (6 bases). Germline CDR1 is ENHRY and CDR2 is SYGVKD. Trimming removed 10 bases from V and 2 bases from J, with 28 bases in between. The CDR3 contains 18 residues. CDR3 in DNA: TGTGCCACCGAGACAGGTCAAAGTTGGGGAGACTTCACAGATACGCAGTATTTT. Translated, it gives CATETGQSWGDFTDTQYF.

This clonotype was seen only a few times. The rearrangement uses TRBV10-3 and TRBJ1-4; D gene unclear. Trimming pared 8 bases from V and 7 bases from J, leaving 5 bases between. Per germline, CDR1 ENHRY and CDR2 SYGVKD. This CDR3 spans 10 amino acids. CDR3 DNA: TGTGCCATCGGGGTTGAAAAACTGTTTTTT. Amino acids: CAIGVEKLFF.

This chain connects TRBV6-5 to TRBJ1-2; possibly TRBD1 for D (6 bases). This CDR3 spans 13 amino acids. Germline assignment: CDR1 MNHEY and CDR2 SVGAGI. The V and J ends lost 2 bases and 8 bases respectively, with 12 bases between them. CDR3 coding DNA: TGTGCCAGCAGTTACGTGACAGGAGGAGGCTACACCTTC. It specifies CASSYVTGGGYTF.

The J gene is TRBJ1-2, the V gene TRBV4-3, with TRBD1 as a possible D gene (5 bases). Germline lookup yields CDR1 LGHNA and CDR2 YSLEER. V was pared by 2 bases and J by 7 bases, with 17 bases between. The length of the CDR3 is 15 residues. The CDR3 protein is CASSQSLGGRSGYTF. The CDR3 DNA is TGCGCCAGCAGCCAAAGTCTTGGGGGGAGGAGTGGCTACACCTTC.

This clonotype was observed a few times. V is TRBV3-1 and J is TRBJ2-5, with 12 bases fitting TRBD2. V shed 4 bases, J shed 4 bases, and the junction held 7 bases outside the gene matches. In germline, CDR1 is LGHDT, CDR2 YNNKEL (reference sequence). The CDR3 runs to 16 residues. CDR3 region: CASSLRLAGGPETQYF. The CDR3 DNA is TGTGCCAGCAGCCTTCGCCTAGCGGGGGGGCCAGAGACCCAGTACTTC.

The rearrangement links TRBV20-1 to TRBJ1-4; D unclear. The CDR3 is 14 residues long. The V end was cut by 6 bases, the J end by 6 bases, with 17 bases between. Per the germline V gene, CDR1 is DFQATT and CDR2 is SNEGSKA (reference sequence). In DNA, the CDR3 is TGCAGTGCACCGTACAGACCTTTTGATGAAAAACTGTTTTTT. Translating gives CSAPYRPFDEKLFF.

This clonotype was counted many times. The chain couples TRBV4-2 to TRBJ2-3; the D gene is possibly TRBD2 (6 bases). The CDR3 length is 16 residues. Deletions cut 0 bases from V and 2 bases from J, with 12 bases between. The V gene's germline CDR1 is LGHNA and CDR2 YNFKEQ. The CDR3 DNA reads TGTGCCAGCAGCCAAGATCGGGGCGGGACCACAGATACGCAGTATTTT. Translated: CASSQDRGGTTDTQYF.